This T cell receptor beta chain was captured by sequencing in a study of blood T cell repertoires in COVID-19. Study at large: Spain, Italy and the United States supplied samples that represented acute and convalescent COVID-19. Sources were T cells, B-cell-depleted T cells, or PBMCs; the material itself was cDNA or gDNA.

Original methodology: Counts of nucleated cells, estimated from reference gene primer amplification, were obtained. Generated by immunoSEQ multiplex PCR, the TCRdb table keeps only in-frame clones and is missing some. The DNA was the basis for D and trimming; V, J and clone size are from that table. The sample lists 250,000 to 350,000 clones, about 86% occurring once. Between the trimmed V and J ends, which lost 3 bases and 0 bases, there was a span of 11 bases. Germline V gives CDR1 KGHSH, CDR2 LQKENI. The CDR3 extends over 16 amino acids. This chain connects TRBV18 to TRBJ2-2, with D hard to call. The TCR sequence derives from a woman in her twenties or thirties who had recovered from COVID-19. The sequencing sample was made of peripheral blood. CDR3 sequence: CASSPQHPANTGELFF. The CDR3 coding sequence is TGTGCCAGCTCACCCCAACATCCCGCGAACACCGGGGAGCTGTTTTTT.